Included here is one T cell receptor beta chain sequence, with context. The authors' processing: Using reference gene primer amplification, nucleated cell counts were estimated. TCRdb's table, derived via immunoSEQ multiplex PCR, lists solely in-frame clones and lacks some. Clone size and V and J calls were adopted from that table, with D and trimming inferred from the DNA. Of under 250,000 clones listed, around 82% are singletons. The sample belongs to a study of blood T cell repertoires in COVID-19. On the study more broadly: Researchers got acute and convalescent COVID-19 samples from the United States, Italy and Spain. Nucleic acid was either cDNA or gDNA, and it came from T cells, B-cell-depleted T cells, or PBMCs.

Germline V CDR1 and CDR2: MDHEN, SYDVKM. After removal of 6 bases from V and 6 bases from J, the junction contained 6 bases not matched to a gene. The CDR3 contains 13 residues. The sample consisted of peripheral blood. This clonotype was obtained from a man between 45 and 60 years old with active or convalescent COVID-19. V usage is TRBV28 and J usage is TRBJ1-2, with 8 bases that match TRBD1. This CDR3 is CASSRTGIDGYTF. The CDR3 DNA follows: TGTGCCAGCAGCCGGACAGGGATCGATGGCTACACCTTC.